The rows below give T cell receptor beta chains drawn from one sample of a study of cytomegalovirus exposure and HLA in healthy donors. The method was immunoSEQ multiplex PCR; TCRdb's version includes in-frame clones alone and lacks a portion of them. The sample records about 150,000 clones, roughly 62% being singletons. The source material was PBMCs. These receptors all stem from a male donor in good health and CMV-seronegative. CDR3s include the opening cysteine and the closing phenylalanine or tryptophan. The D gene is left open where the match is weak. Only part of the rows carry a size: once, few, many, or a class if the clone is expanded.

TRBV7-9	-	-	TRBJ1-6	CASSLPLQALHF	TGTGCCAGCAGCTTACCCCTACAGGCCCTCCACTTT
TRBV7-9	few	TRBD2	TRBJ2-1	CASSLVAGGRNEQFF	TGTGCCAGCAGCTTAGTAGCGGGGGGGCGGAATGAGCAGTTCTTC
TRBV15	-	-	TRBJ2-4	CATSRVYRVDKNIQYF	TGTGCCACCAGCAGAGTCTACAGGGTTGACAAAAACATTCAGTACTTC
TRBV29-1	-	TRBD1	TRBJ2-2	CSVGVGQVVTGELFF	TGCAGCGTTGGGGTGGGACAGGTGGTCACCGGGGAGCTGTTTTTT
TRBV2	-	-	TRBJ2-7	CASKEFQTYEQYF	TGTGCCAGCAAAGAATTCCAGACCTACGAGCAGTACTTC
TRBV7-8	-	TRBD2	TRBJ2-3	CASSFLGRGGGAPDTQYF	TGTGCCAGCAGCTTTCTAGGACGGGGCGGGGGGGCGCCAGATACGCAGTATTTT
TRBV7-2	few	TRBD2	TRBJ2-1	CASSQSAQTSGTRHEQFF	TGTGCCAGCAGCCAATCGGCCCAAACTAGCGGGACTCGGCATGAGCAGTTCTTC
TRBV7-2	-	-	TRBJ2-3	CASSPGLNTQYF	TGTGCCAGCAGCCCAGGTCTAAATACGCAGTATTTT
TRBV28	few	TRBD1	TRBJ2-5	CASIGTGQETQYF	TGTGCCAGCATCGGGACAGGGCAAGAGACCCAGTACTTC
TRBV19	-	-	TRBJ2-5	CASSIFATGPQETQYF	TGTGCCAGTAGTATCTTCGCAACAGGGCCGCAAGAGACCCAGTACTTC
TRBV9	-	TRBD2	TRBJ2-5	CASGRGMEETQYF	TGTGCCAGTGGGAGGGGTATGGAAGAGACCCAGTACTTC
TRBV5-6	few	TRBD1	TRBJ2-5	CASSSGTGGTQYF	TGTGCCAGCAGCTCCGGGACAGGGGGGACCCAGTACTTC
TRBV7-7	-	-	TRBJ2-3	CASSPSMPADTQYF	TGTGCTAGCAGCCCGTCGATGCCGGCAGATACGCAGTATTTT
TRBV30	-	TRBD1	TRBJ1-4	CAWSVGGGEKLFF	TGTGCCTGGAGTGTAGGGGGCGGTGAAAAACTGTTTTTT
TRBV19	-	-	TRBJ1-2	CASSMQGRSGGGYTF	TGTGCCAGTAGTATGCAAGGGAGGTCCGGAGGTGGCTACACCTTC
TRBV5-5	-	TRBD2	TRBJ2-7	CASSFVKRGGSFEQYF	TGTGCCAGCAGCTTCGTAAAACGGGGGGGCTCGTTCGAGCAGTACTTC
TRBV5-4	-	TRBD1	TRBJ2-3	CASSLRDRTDTQYF	TGTGCCAGCAGCTTGAGGGACAGGACAGATACGCAGTATTTT
TRBV18	-	-	TRBJ2-1	CASSPAVEGFYNEQFF	TGTGCCAGCTCACCCGCGGTCGAGGGTTTCTACAATGAGCAGTTCTTC
TRBV19	-	-	TRBJ1-2	CASSMTAYGYTF	TGTGCCAGTAGTATGACAGCTTATGGCTACACCTTC
TRBV7-2	-	TRBD2	TRBJ2-1	CASSFAGGLYNEQFF	TGTGCCAGCAGCTTCGCGGGGGGCCTGTACAATGAGCAGTTCTTC
TRBV27	-	-	TRBJ1-6	CASSFLNSPLHF	TGTGCCAGCAGTTTTCTTAATTCACCCCTCCACTTT
TRBV2	-	TRBD1	TRBJ1-4	CASSGRQGGEKLFF	TGTGCCAGCAGTGGGCGACAGGGTGGTGAAAAACTGTTTTTT
TRBV7-2	once	-	TRBJ2-7	CASSLQTGEGYEQYF	TGTGCCAGCAGCTTACAGACAGGGGAGGGATACGAGCAGTACTTC
TRBV5-1	few	-	TRBJ2-5	CASSFAGPQKETQYF	TGCGCCAGCAGCTTCGCAGGGCCCCAAAAAGAGACCCAGTACTTC
TRBV7-3	-	TRBD1	TRBJ2-1	CASSSGTGGAGEQFF	TGTGCCAGCAGCTCCGGGACAGGGGGCGCGGGTGAGCAGTTCTTC
TRBV5-1	-	-	TRBJ1-2	CASSLTDNYGYTF	TGCGCCAGCAGCCTGACAGATAACTATGGCTACACCTTC
TRBV19	-	-	TRBJ1-4	CASSGGRYNEKLFF	TGTGCCAGTAGCGGAGGAAGGTATAATGAAAAACTGTTTTTT
TRBV19	-	TRBD1	TRBJ2-6	CASSLRGTGGWTTNVLTF	TGTGCCAGTAGCCTTCGAGGGACAGGGGGTTGGACGACCAACGTCCTGACTTTC
TRBV7-9	-	TRBD1	TRBJ1-1	CASSVTGGIEAFF	TGTGCCAGCAGCGTTACAGGGGGCATTGAAGCTTTCTTT
TRBV7-6	-	-	TRBJ1-6	CASSLDRGTKGHSPLHF	TGTGCCAGCAGCTTAGACCGAGGGACTAAAGGCCATTCACCCCTCCACTTT
TRBV19	-	-	TRBJ2-5	CASSIAEQGEETQYF	TGTGCCAGTAGTATTGCGGAACAGGGCGAAGAGACCCAGTACTTC
TRBV30	-	TRBD1	TRBJ1-3	CAWSTGAGNTIYF	TGTGCCTGGAGTACAGGGGCTGGAAACACCATATATTTT
TRBV28	-	TRBD1	TRBJ2-7	CASLPDRGNYEQYF	TGTGCCAGTCTCCCCGACAGGGGAAACTACGAGCAGTACTTC
TRBV7-9	-	-	TRBJ2-1	CASRSNSNPYNEQFF	TGTGCCAGCAGATCTAACTCGAATCCCTACAATGAGCAGTTCTTC
TRBV4-3	-	-	TRBJ2-5	CASSPTGEGETQYF	TGCGCCAGCAGCCCAACGGGGGAAGGGGAGACCCAGTACTTC
TRBV7-3	-	TRBD2	TRBJ2-3	CASSTSGFSTDTQYF	TGTGCCAGCAGCACTAGCGGGTTCAGCACAGATACGCAGTATTTT
TRBV11-3	-	TRBD1	TRBJ2-3	CASSFGTGVADTQYF	TGTGCCAGCAGCTTTGGGACAGGGGTGGCAGATACGCAGTATTTT
TRBV19	few	-	TRBJ2-5	CASGGGIQETQYF	TGTGCCAGCGGAGGGGGCATCCAAGAGACCCAGTACTTC
TRBV6-5	few	TRBD1	TRBJ2-7	CASTPDRFPYEQYF	TGTGCCAGCACTCCGGACAGGTTCCCCTACGAGCAGTACTTC
TRBV7-6	-	TRBD2	TRBJ2-6	CALGRDPNSGANVLTF	TGTGCCTTAGGGAGGGATCCGAACTCTGGGGCCAACGTCCTGACTTTC
TRBV18	few	-	TRBJ2-7	CASSPPTGPYEQYF	TGTGCCAGCTCACCGCCGACAGGTCCCTACGAGCAGTACTTC
TRBV5-1	-	-	TRBJ2-3	CASSLAPVSTDTQYF	TGCGCCAGCAGCTTGGCACCGGTTAGCACAGATACGCAGTATTTT
TRBV5-6	-	-	TRBJ2-5	CASSTPRTDNQETQYF	TGTGCCAGCAGCACCCCCCGGACAGATAACCAAGAGACCCAGTACTTC
TRBV2	-	-	TRBJ2-3	CASSPSRDTQYF	TGTGCCAGCAGTCCAAGCAGGGATACGCAGTATTTT
TRBV5-1	few	-	TRBJ1-2	CASSFSSANYGYTF	TGCGCCAGCAGCTTTTCTTCAGCTAACTATGGCTACACCTTC
TRBV30	-	-	TRBJ2-3	CAWSATTAADTQYF	TGTGCCTGGAGTGCCACCACTGCGGCAGATACGCAGTATTTT
TRBV5-6	-	-	TRBJ2-3	CASSAITDTQYF	TGTGCCAGCAGCGCGATCACAGATACGCAGTATTTT
TRBV5-1	-	TRBD2	TRBJ2-3	CASSLWSSGGAGDTQYF	TGCGCCAGCAGCTTGTGGTCTAGCGGGGGGGCTGGAGATACGCAGTATTTT
TRBV6-5	-	-	TRBJ1-6	CASSRQYNSPLHF	TGTGCCAGCAGTCGACAGTATAATTCACCCCTCCACTTT
TRBV5-1	-	TRBD2	TRBJ2-5	CASSGGLAGGQETQYF	TGCGCCAGCAGCGGCGGACTAGCGGGGGGGCAGGAGACCCAGTACTTC
TRBV7-2	-	TRBD1	TRBJ2-7	CASSTAGTDYLYYEQYF	TGTGCCAGCAGCACGGCCGGGACAGATTATCTATACTACGAGCAGTACTTC
TRBV30	-	-	TRBJ1-2	CAWSAGQGHGYTF	TGTGCCTGGAGTGCCGGGCAGGGCCATGGCTACACCTTC
TRBV2	-	TRBD2	TRBJ2-2	CASSDGLAETGELFF	TGTGCCAGCAGTGATGGACTAGCGGAAACCGGGGAGCTGTTTTTT
TRBV7-9	-	TRBD2	TRBJ2-5	CASSRLGGGTETQYF	TGTGCCAGCAGCCGACTCGGGGGGGGCACGGAGACCCAGTACTTC
TRBV7-2	-	-	TRBJ2-3	CASSPPGLEGGTQYF	TGTGCCAGCAGCCCACCAGGGCTAGAGGGAGGTACGCAGTATTTT
TRBV7-6	few	TRBD1	TRBJ1-5	CASSSGQGSNQPQHF	TGTGCCAGCAGCTCCGGACAGGGCTCCAATCAGCCCCAGCATTTT
TRBV15	-	-	TRBJ1-1	CATSRFRWVGGNTEAFF	TGTGCCACCAGCAGATTTCGTTGGGTGGGGGGGAACACTGAAGCTTTCTTT
TRBV5-4	-	-	TRBJ2-3	CASSLASPPDTQYF	TGTGCCAGCAGCTTGGCCAGTCCCCCAGATACGCAGTATTTT